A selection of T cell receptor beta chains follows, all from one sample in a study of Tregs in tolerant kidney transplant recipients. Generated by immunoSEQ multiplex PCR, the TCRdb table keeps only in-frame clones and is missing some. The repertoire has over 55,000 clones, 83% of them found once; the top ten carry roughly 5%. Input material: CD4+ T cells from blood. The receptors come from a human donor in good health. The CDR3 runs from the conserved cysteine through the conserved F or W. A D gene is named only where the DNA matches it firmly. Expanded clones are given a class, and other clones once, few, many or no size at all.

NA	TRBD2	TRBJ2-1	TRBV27	CASRRTSGGSYNEQFF	TGTGCCAGCAGACGGACTAGCGGGGGGTCCTACAATGAGCAGTTCTTC
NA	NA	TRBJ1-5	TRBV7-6	CASSFGNSNQPQHF	TGTGCCAGCAGCTTTGGAAATAGCAATCAGCCCCAGCATTTT
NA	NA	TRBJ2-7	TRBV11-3	CASSLQGGAGAYEQYF	TGTGCCAGCAGCTTACAAGGGGGAGCGGGCGCCTACGAGCAGTACTTC
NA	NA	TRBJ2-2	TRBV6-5	CASSYSNGGTGELFF	TGTGCCAGCAGTTACTCGAACGGGGGAACCGGGGAGCTGTTTTTT
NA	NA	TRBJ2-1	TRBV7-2	CASTGSTSPSLTNNEQFF	TGTGCCAGCACCGGTTCAACTTCTCCGTCTCTAACAAACAATGAGCAGTTCTTC
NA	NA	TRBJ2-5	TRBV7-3	CASSLTPNLETQYF	TGTGCCAGCAGCTTAACCCCGAACCTAGAGACCCAGTACTTC
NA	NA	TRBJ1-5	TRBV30	CAWSPLSKGNQPQHF	TGTGCCTGGTCCCCCTTATCAAAAGGAAATCAGCCCCAGCATTTT
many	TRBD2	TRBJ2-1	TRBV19	CASSIPRGRGAGAFNEQFF	TGTGCCAGTAGTATCCCCCGGGGTCGAGGAGCGGGAGCATTTAATGAGCAGTTCTTC
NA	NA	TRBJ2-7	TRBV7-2	CASSLWNEQYF	TGTGCCAGCAGCTTATGGAACGAGCAGTACTTC
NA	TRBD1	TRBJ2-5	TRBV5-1	CASTEQGTTGTQYF	TGCGCCAGCACCGAACAGGGGACGACAGGGACCCAGTACTTC
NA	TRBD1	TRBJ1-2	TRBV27	CASSLTGGYGYTF	TGTGCCAGCAGTTTAACAGGGGGCTATGGCTACACCTTC
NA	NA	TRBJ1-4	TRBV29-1	CSGLAGSNEKLFF	TGCAGCGGTCTAGCAGGGAGTAATGAAAAACTGTTTTTT
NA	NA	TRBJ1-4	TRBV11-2	CASSFRGTNEKLFF	TGTGCCAGCAGCTTCCGGGGAACTAATGAAAAACTGTTTTTT
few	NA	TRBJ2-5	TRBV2	CASSESWRARETQYF	TGTGCCAGCAGTGAATCTTGGAGGGCAAGGGAGACCCAGTACTTC
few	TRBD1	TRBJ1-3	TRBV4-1	CASSQDRQGAGNTIYF	TGCGCCAGCAGCCAAGATCGGCAGGGGGCCGGAAACACCATATATTTT
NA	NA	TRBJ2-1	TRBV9	CASSVGRGSSYNEQFF	TGTGCCAGCAGCGTAGGGAGGGGTAGCTCCTACAATGAGCAGTTCTTC
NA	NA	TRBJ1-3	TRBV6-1	CASRETGGNTIYF	TGTGCCAGCAGGGAAACAGGGGGAAACACCATATATTTT
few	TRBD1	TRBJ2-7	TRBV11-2	CASSLEIQGAREQYF	TGTGCCAGCAGCTTAGAGATACAGGGGGCGCGTGAGCAGTACTTC
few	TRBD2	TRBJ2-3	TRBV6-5	CASQREGQYF	TGTGCCAGCCAGCGGGAGGGACAGTATTTT
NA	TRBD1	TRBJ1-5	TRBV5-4	CASRSDREQPQHF	TGTGCCAGCAGATCGGACAGGGAACAGCCCCAGCATTTT
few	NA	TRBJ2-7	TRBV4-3	CASSQDPQTFKQYF	TGCGCCAGCAGCCAAGATCCCCAGACGTTCAAGCAGTACTTC
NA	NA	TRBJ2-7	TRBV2	CASSETRQYNDEQYF	TGTGCCAGCAGTGAAACTAGGCAGTATAACGACGAGCAGTACTTC
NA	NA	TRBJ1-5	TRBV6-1	CASRVTGHQPQHF	TGTGCCAGCAGGGTGACAGGCCATCAGCCCCAGCATTTT
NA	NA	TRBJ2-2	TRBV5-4	CASSFTRADTGELFF	TGTGCCAGCAGCTTTACACGGGCGGACACCGGGGAGCTGTTTTTT
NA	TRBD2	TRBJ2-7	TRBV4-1	CASSQDLSSGIYEQYF	TGCGCCAGCAGCCAAGATCTGTCTAGCGGGATTTACGAGCAGTACTTC
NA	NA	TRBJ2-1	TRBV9	CASSVGQGTYNEQFF	TGTGCCAGCAGCGTAGGGCAGGGGACCTACAATGAGCAGTTCTTC
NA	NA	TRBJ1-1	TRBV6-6	CASSYEWGTNTEAFF	TGTGCCAGCAGTTACGAGTGGGGGACGAACACTGAAGCTTTCTTT
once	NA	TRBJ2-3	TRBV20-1	CSASNTDTQYF	TGCAGTGCTTCTAACACAGATACGCAGTATTTT
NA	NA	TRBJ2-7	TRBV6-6	CASSYSTGYEQYF	TGTGCCAGCAGTTACTCGACGGGGTACGAGCAGTACTTC